This T cell receptor beta chain appears in the sequencing data of a study of monozygotic twins with cystic fibrosis. Study background: Libraries were built from 3 to 3.5 micrograms of fragmented DNA using about 15 PCR cycles.

Study-wide results and limits: Median Simpson clonality of approximately 0.0091 suggested naive T cells predominated. J usage was most co-twin-similar in 8 of 16 pairs, V in 13.

From germline, CDR1 is SEHNR and CDR2 FQNEAQ (reference sequence). V lost 1 base and J 5 bases, leaving 18 bases between the germline ends. The CDR3 extends over 16 amino acids. Here immunoSEQ multiplex PCR was the method, and the copy in TCRdb shows in-frame clones only, minus some. Of 25,000 to 30,000 clones listed, around nine tenths are singletons. Of note for this clone: Its antigen is not known.

The V and J genes are TRBV7-9 and TRBJ2-7, with D tentatively TRBD1 (5 bases). Sequences were obtained from blood. The TCR sequence derives from a girl aged 2 to 9 with cystic fibrosis. Here the CDR3 reads CASSLEGRLRAHEQYF. The DNA of the CDR3 is TGTGCCAGCAGCTTAGAGGGGCGGCTCCGCGCCCACGAGCAGTACTTC.